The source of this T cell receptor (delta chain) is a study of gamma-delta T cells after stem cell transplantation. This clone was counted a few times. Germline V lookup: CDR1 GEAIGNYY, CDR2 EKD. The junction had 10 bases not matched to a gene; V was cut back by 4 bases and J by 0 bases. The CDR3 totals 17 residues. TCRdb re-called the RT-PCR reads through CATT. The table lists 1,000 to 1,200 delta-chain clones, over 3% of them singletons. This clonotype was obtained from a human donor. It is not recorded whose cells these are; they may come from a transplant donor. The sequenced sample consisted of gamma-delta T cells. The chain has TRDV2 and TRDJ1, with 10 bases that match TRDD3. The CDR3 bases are TGTGCCTGTGAAACCCTGGGGGATATGGGGGACACCGATAAACTCATCTTT. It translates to CACETLGDMGDTDKLIF.